This T cell receptor beta chain was retrieved from a study of CD8+CD57+ T cells in acquired aplastic anemia. Study as a whole: 3.2 ug was the average amount of DNA from sorted CD4+ and CD8+ cells. There were roughly 11 million reads, on average, for CD4+ cells from healthy donors.

Genomic DNA served as template for TCR beta VDJ and CDR3 profiling. TCRdb analysed the reads with MiXCR anew, one entry per CDR3 protein. Among a few hundred thousand distinct CDR3 sequences listed, 61% were seen once. This clonotype has just a few counts. As yet, its antigen is unknown. Study observations and caveats: Patients and controls shared under 35 CD8+ CDR3 sequences, highly expressed in patients. CD8+ Simpson's diversity in patients was not significantly different from that in controls.

The ends were cut back, 1 base at V and 8 bases at J, with 11 bases in the middle. This CDR3 contains 13 residues. Germline assignment: CDR1 SEHNR and CDR2 FQNEAQ (reference sequence). The specimen sequenced was sorted CD4+, CD8+, or CD8+CD57+ T cells (not recorded which) from PBMCs. The chain has TRBV7-9 and TRBJ1-1, with D unclear. The sequence was obtained from a human donor in good health. DNA of the CDR3: TGTGCCAGCAGCTTAGGTAACGGCCCCGAAGCTTTCTTT. It yields the protein CASSLGNGPEAFF.